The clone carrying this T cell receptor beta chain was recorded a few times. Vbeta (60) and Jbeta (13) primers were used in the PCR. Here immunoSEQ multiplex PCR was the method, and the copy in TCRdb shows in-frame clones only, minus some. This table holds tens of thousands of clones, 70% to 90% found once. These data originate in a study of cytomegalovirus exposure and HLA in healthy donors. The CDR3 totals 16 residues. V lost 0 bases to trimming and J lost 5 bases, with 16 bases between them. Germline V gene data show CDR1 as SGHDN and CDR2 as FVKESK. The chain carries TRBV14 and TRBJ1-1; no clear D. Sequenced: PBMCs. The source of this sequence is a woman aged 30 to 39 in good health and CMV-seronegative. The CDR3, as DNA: TGTGCCAGCAGCCAAGATCGCTACAGCCCGTGGACTGAAGCTTTCTTT. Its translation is CASSQDRYSPWTEAFF.